The 2 T cell receptor beta chains in this list originate from one sample, sequenced in a study of blood T cell repertoires in COVID-19. Profiled with immunoSEQ multiplex PCR; TCRdb holds only in-frame clones, not every one. Of 200,000 or so clones listed, approximately 88% are singletons. Sequencing was done on a sample of PBMCs or T cells enriched from blood (not recorded which). The receptors were sampled from a middle-aged woman with acute COVID-19.

In its sample, this clone was seen once. The J gene is TRBJ2-6, the V gene TRBV6-5, with a weak D call TRBD2 (5 bases). Trimming pared 6 bases from V and 8 bases from J, leaving 14 bases between. This CDR3 has 14 amino acids. Germline CDR1 reads MNHEY; CDR2 reads SVGAGI. The CDR3 spells CASSLPGVSNVLTF. CDR3 bases: TGTGCCAGCAGCCTACCCGGGGTATCCAACGTCCTGACTTTC.

The chain joins TRBV27 to TRBJ1-6; no clear D gene. This CDR3 has 14 residues. Germline-derived CDR1 and CDR2 are MNHEY and SMNVEV (reference sequence). Deletions cut 7 bases from V and 4 bases from J, with 11 bases between. The CDR3 reads CASKRSDYNSPLHF. In DNA, the CDR3 is TGTGCCAGCAAGCGGTCAGATTATAATTCACCCCTCCACTTT.